This T cell receptor beta chain appears in the sequencing data of a study of T cells after somatic rescue of genetic block. Germline CDR1 reads GTSNPN; CDR2 reads SVGIG (reference sequence). The V end was cut by 4 bases, the J end by 8 bases, with 8 bases between. CDR3 length: 11 residues. Profiled with immunoSEQ multiplex PCR; TCRdb holds only in-frame clones, not every one. Found here are under 15,000 clones, 60% to 75% of them singletons; the top ten hold approximately 19%. This chain uses TRBV30 with TRBJ1-4; D not certain. The clonotype comes from a boy between 10 and 17 years old. Specimen: peripheral blood mononuclear cells (PBMCs). The CDR3 nucleotides read TGTGCCTGGACGCACGGGGAAAAACTGTTTTTT. This translates into CAWTHGEKLFF.